A single sample is the source of the 27 T cell receptor beta chains below, sequenced in a study of blood T cell repertoires in COVID-19 (dated by TCRdb to about 2020). The library was made by the immunoSEQ multiplex PCR assay. TCRdb took over this immuneACCESS table, retaining in-frame rearrangements with V and J assigned. Such tables are incomplete; in checked studies, under half of the missing clones stem from an unresolved V gene, and the remainder is unexplained. Recorded for this sample are 200,000 to 250,000 clones; approximately 80% of them occurred a single time. Clones ranked in the top ten supply around 3.4% of the sample. The sequencing input was PBMCs or T cells enriched from blood (not recorded which). These receptors were taken from an older woman who had recovered from COVID-19.

V usage is TRBV6-6 and J usage is TRBJ2-1; 10 bases align to TRBD1. V gave up 6 bases and J gave up 2 bases; unmatched junction bases: 7. CDR3 length: 16 amino acids. The germline gives CDR1 MNHNY, CDR2 SVGAGI (reference sequence). The CDR3 DNA reads as TGTGCCAGCAGCTCCTCCGGGACAGGGGCCTACAATGAGCAGTTCTTC. Amino acid sequence: CASSSSGTGAYNEQFF.

J is TRBJ1-2 and V is TRBV6-1; 7 bases are a match to TRBD1. The CDR3 sequence is 13 residues long. Per germline, CDR1 MNHNS and CDR2 SASEGT. V was pared by 5 bases and J by 6 bases, with 6 bases of the junction left unmatched. The CDR3 DNA reads as TGTGCCAGCAGTTTCGACAGGGCCCATGGCTACACCTTC. This translates into CASSFDRAHGYTF.

J is TRBJ2-1 and V is TRBV3-1 (or the pseudogene TRBV3-2), with TRBD1 matching 7 bases. Germline CDR1 reads LGHDT; CDR2 reads YNNKEL (reference sequence). The CDR3 length is 15 residues. V lost 4 bases and J lost 5; bases outside the gene matches: 8. The CDR3 sequence is CASSPWTGLNNEQFF. Written as DNA, the CDR3 is TGTGCCAGCAGCCCCTGGACAGGCCTTAACAATGAGCAGTTCTTC.

V gene TRBV6-5 combines with J gene TRBJ2-7; 8 bases agree with TRBD2. CDR1 and CDR2 (germline): MNHEY, SVGAGI. This CDR3 region has 15 residues. The V gene end was trimmed by 6 bases and the J gene end by 3 bases; junction bases not matched to a gene: 10. CDR3 DNA sequence: TGTGCCAGCAGGTTGCTATCCGGGAGGGACTACGAGCAGTACTTC. This codes for CASRLLSGRDYEQYF.

The J gene is TRBJ1-4, the V gene TRBV7-9; no reliable D call. The length of the CDR3 is 11 residues. Per germline, CDR1 SEHNR and CDR2 FQNEAQ (reference sequence). V lost 5 bases and J 8 bases, leaving 6 bases between the germline ends. The CDR3 is CASSEREKLFF. In DNA, the CDR3 is TGTGCCAGCAGCGAACGGGAAAAACTGTTTTTT.

The chain recombines TRBV15 with TRBJ1-6, with D hard to call. The CDR3 has 17 amino acids. V lost 0 bases and J 3 bases, leaving 12 bases between the germline ends. Germline-derived CDR1 and CDR2 are LNHNV and YYDKDF (reference sequence). CDR3 region: CATSRDQIRLYNSPLHF. The CDR3 DNA reads as TGTGCCACCAGCAGAGATCAAATCCGACTCTATAATTCACCCCTCCACTTT.

This sequence joins TRBV7-3 and TRBJ2-3; 13 bases match TRBD2. J lost 1 base, V lost 2 bases, and 0 bases had no gene match. Germline CDR1 and CDR2: SGHTA and FQGTGA. The CDR3 length is 16 residues. The CDR3 DNA reads TGTGCCAGCAGCTTAGGGACTAGCGGGGGCACAGATACGCAGTATTTT. Encoded protein: CASSLGTSGGTDTQYF.

The chain uses TRBV7-9 and TRBJ1-5; D is undetermined. V was trimmed by 5 bases and J by 5 bases, leaving 10 bases between them. CDR3 length equals 13 residues. The germline CDR1 and CDR2 sequences are SEHNR and FQNEAQ (reference sequence). CDR3 bases: TGTGCCAGCAGCCAAAGCCTGTATCAGCCCCAGCATTTT. The encoded protein is CASSQSLYQPQHF.

This chain links TRBV5-1 with TRBJ2-1; D may be TRBD2 (6 bases). Deletions cut 0 bases from V and 4 bases from J, with 11 bases between. The germline gives CDR1 SGHRS, CDR2 YFSETQ. CDR3 length: 15 amino acids. The CDR3 coding sequence is TGCGCCAGCAGCTTGGAGGCTAGCGAGTACAATGAGCAGTTCTTC. Translating it yields CASSLEASEYNEQFF.

J is TRBJ2-7 and V is TRBV19; 7 bases line up with TRBD1. Losses at the gene ends were 6 bases for V and 6 bases for J; bases not matched to a gene: 5. Per the germline V gene, CDR1 is LNHDA and CDR2 is SQIVND (reference sequence). This CDR3 is built from 12 residues. CDR3 protein: CASRQGRSEQYF. In nucleotides, the CDR3 is TGTGCCAGTAGACAGGGGAGAAGCGAGCAGTACTTC.

CDR3 amino acids: CASSAGAANEKLFF. CDR3 DNA: TGTGCCAGCAGTGCCGGAGCTGCGAATGAAAAACTGTTTTTT. The chain employs TRBV9 and TRBJ1-4; D gene unclear. The V and J ends lost 5 bases and 5 bases respectively, with 13 bases between them. The CDR3 extends over 14 amino acids. Looked up from germline, CDR1 is SGDLS and CDR2 is YYNGEE. The whole variable domain, filled in from reference TRBV9 and TRBJ1-4, reads DSGVTQTPKHLITATGQRVTLRCSPRSGDLSVYWYQQSLDQGLQFLIQYYNGEERAKGNILERFSAQQFPDLHSELNLSSLELGDSALYFCASSAGAANEKLFFGSGTQLSVL.

The chain joins TRBV4-2 to TRBJ2-5, with 7 bases lining up with TRBD2. CDR1 and CDR2 (germline): LGHNA, YNFKEQ. The CDR3 length is 16 residues. After removal of 1 base from V and 1 base from J, the junction contained 6 bases not matched to a gene. The CDR3 protein is CASSQGLAASQETQYF. The CDR3 DNA sequence: TGTGCCAGCAGCCAAGGGCTAGCGGCGAGCCAAGAGACCCAGTACTTC.

This chain uses TRBV2 with TRBJ2-7; 8 nucleotides line up with TRBD1. Germline CDR1 is SNHLY and CDR2 is FYNNEI. The CDR3 is 13 amino acids. The V segment lost 7 bases and the J segment 1 base; nucleotides outside the gene matches: 3. CDR3 in amino acids: CASKYRGSYEQYF. The DNA for the CDR3 is TGTGCCAGCAAATACAGGGGGTCCTACGAGCAGTACTTC.

This clone is a singleton in its sample. The CDR3 is CASRYSLMNTEAFF. CDR3 coding DNA: TGTGCCAGCCGGTACAGCCTGATGAACACTGAAGCTTTCTTT. J is TRBJ1-1 and V is TRBV6-5; D gene unclear. Germline-derived CDR1 and CDR2 are MNHEY and SVGAGI. The CDR3 has 14 amino acids. Trimming cost V 8 bases and J 0 bases, with 13 bases left between them.

The chain links TRBV4-1 to TRBJ1-2; possibly TRBD1 for D (5 bases). V was cut by 0 bases and J by 3 bases, with 14 bases left in between. Germline V gene lookup returns CDR1 MGHRA and CDR2 YSYEKL. This CDR3 has 16 residues. CDR3 residues: CASSQDQGLGDYGYTF. The DNA for the CDR3 is TGCGCCAGCAGCCAAGATCAGGGACTAGGGGACTATGGCTACACCTTC.

This clone was picked up a small number of times. The CDR3 protein is CASSLMGLSNTGELFF. The DNA for the CDR3 is TGTGCCAGCAGCTTAATGGGACTATCGAACACCGGGGAGCTGTTTTTT. The chain recombines TRBV7-6 with TRBJ2-2; the match to TRBD2 covers 7 bases. V lost 2 bases and J lost 0; bases outside the gene matches: 3. Germline values: CDR1 SGHVS, CDR2 FNYEAQ. This CDR3 is 16 amino acids long. The whole variable domain, remainder taken from reference TRBV7-6 and TRBJ2-2, is GAGVSQSPRYKVTKRGQDVALRCDPISGHVSLYWYRQALGQGPEFLTYFNYEAQQDKSGLPNDRFSAERPEGSISTLTIQRTEQRDSAMYRCASSLMGLSNTGELFFGEGSRLTVL.

In DNA form, the CDR3 reads TGTGCCAGCTCGCCGGTCCCGTCCTCTTTTGAGCAGTACTTC. This sequence encodes CASSPVPSSFEQYF. The genes are TRBV18 and TRBJ2-7; D unresolved. The CDR3 extends over 14 amino acids. Germline loops: CDR1 KGHSH, CDR2 LQKENI. The ends were cut back, 6 bases at V and 7 bases at J, with 19 bases in the middle.

V is TRBV4-1 and J is TRBJ2-3; 8 bases align to TRBD2. CDR3 length: 16 residues. With 0 bases clipped from V and 4 bases from J, the junction kept 6 bases outside the gene matches. Germline CDR1 MGHRA, CDR2 YSYEKL. The chain's CDR3 is CASSQEVGGGPDTQYF. CDR3 DNA: TGCGCCAGCAGCCAAGAAGTCGGGGGGGGGCCAGATACGCAGTATTTT.

The chain links TRBV19 to TRBJ2-5; 7 bases match TRBD2. CDR1 and CDR2 (germline): LNHDA, SQIVND (reference sequence). V was clipped by 5 bases and J by 2 bases; unmatched bases: 5. The CDR3 has 14 residues. The CDR3 DNA is TGTGCCAGTAGTCTGGGAGGGGTTCAAGAGACCCAGTACTTC. The encoded protein is CASSLGGVQETQYF.

The chain uses TRBV4-3 and TRBJ1-6, with TRBD1 as a possible D gene (5 bases). V was trimmed by 4 bases and J by 7 bases, leaving 14 bases between them. Germline loops: CDR1 LGHNA, CDR2 YSLEER. This CDR3 region has 15 residues. This chain's CDR3 is CASSPAGSENSPLHF. The CDR3 DNA is TGCGCCAGCAGCCCGGCAGGGTCGGAGAATTCACCCCTCCACTTT.

The genes are TRBV10-3 and TRBJ1-2; 8 nucleotides match TRBD1. The germline CDR1 and CDR2 sequences are ENHRY and SYGVKD. J was trimmed by 2 bases and V by 8 bases; bases with no gene match: 7. The CDR3 length is 14 residues. CDR3 nucleotide sequence: TGTGCCATCCGAGGACAGGGAAGCAACTATGGCTACACCTTC. Translation: CAIRGQGSNYGYTF.

A few counts support this clone. This chain uses TRBV15 with TRBJ1-2, with D unresolved. V lost 1 base and J lost 4, with 7 bases in between. The CDR3 contains 13 residues. Per germline, CDR1 LNHNV and CDR2 YYDKDF (reference sequence). In DNA, the CDR3 is TGTGCCACCAGCAGAGGGCCTTCCTATGGCTACACCTTC. Translated: CATSRGPSYGYTF. The full variable domain, in which reference TRBV15 and TRBJ1-2 provide the parts outside the CDR3, is DAMVIQNPRYQVTQFGKPVTLSCSQTLNHNVMYWYQQKSSQAPKLLFHYYDKDFNNEADTPDNFQSRRPNTSFCFLDIRSPGLGDTAMYLCATSRGPSYGYTFGSGTRLTVV.

The chain is built from TRBV12-5 and TRBJ1-1; D is undetermined. V was shortened by 5 bases and J by 0 bases, with 7 bases between the two germline ends. Germline V CDR1 and CDR2: LGHNT, FRNRAP. The CDR3 loop spans 13 amino acids. CDR3 nucleotide sequence: TGTGCTAGTGGTAATTACATGAACACTGAAGCTTTCTTT. This gives the protein CASGNYMNTEAFF.

The J gene is TRBJ1-4, the V gene TRBV9, with D unclear. Germline values: CDR1 SGDLS, CDR2 YYNGEE. This CDR3 contains 13 residues. The V gene lost 0 bases and the J gene lost 8 bases, with 8 bases spanning the gap. CDR3: CASSVGSGEKLFF. In DNA, the CDR3 is TGTGCCAGCAGCGTAGGGTCAGGCGAAAAACTGTTTTTT.

V and J are TRBV7-9 and TRBJ1-1; D perhaps matches TRBD1 (5 bases). The CDR3 loop spans 14 amino acids. Germline lookup yields CDR1 SEHNR and CDR2 FQNEAQ (reference sequence). V was pared by 3 bases and J by 8 bases, with 16 bases between. CDR3 residues: CASSLGTVSMEAFF. DNA of the CDR3: TGTGCCAGCAGCTTGGGGACTGTCTCCATGGAAGCTTTCTTT.

The chain carries TRBV7-9 and TRBJ1-2; 8 nucleotides match TRBD1. V dropped 5 bases and J dropped 5; count of bases not matched to a gene: 4. Germline CDR1 is SEHNR and CDR2 is FQNEAQ (reference sequence). The CDR3 length is 13 residues. The CDR3 region has the DNA TGTGCCAGCAGCCCAGGGGGCGATTATGGCTACACCTTC. This translates into CASSPGGDYGYTF.

As to this clone: The junction does not match germline at one end; this may be a read error. The rearrangement uses TRBV5-4 and TRBJ1-4, with TRBD1 matching over 10 bases. The V gene's germline CDR1 is SGHNT and CDR2 YYREEE (reference sequence). This CDR3 comprises 15 residues. This CDR3 reads CASSSTGGAKEKLFF. Written as DNA, the CDR3 is TGTGCCAGCAGTTCGACAGGGGGCGCTAAGGAAAAACTGTTTTTT.